This is a list of T cell receptor beta chains from one sample in a study of blood T cell repertoires in COVID-19. Produced via immunoSEQ multiplex PCR; TCRdb's table is partial and in-frame only. The sample shows 300,000 to 350,000 clones, roughly 89% of them seen only once. Sequencing was carried out using PBMCs or T cells enriched from blood (not recorded which). The source of these receptors is a woman between 18 and 29 years old with acute COVID-19. CDR3s include the opening cysteine and the closing phenylalanine or tryptophan. The D gene is left open where the match is weak.

CDR3nt,CDR3aa,v_gene,d_gene,j_gene
TGTGCCAGCAGTTCGGACAGGTCTAAGGGGTTCTTC,CASSSDRSKGFF,TRBV12-3/TRBV12-4,TRBD1,TRBJ2-1
TGTGCCAGCAGCCACGGACAGGGGGCTTTCAATCAGCCCCAGCATTTT,CASSHGQGAFNQPQHF,TRBV16,TRBD1,TRBJ1-5
TGTGCCACCAGTGATCCTGGACAGGTCAAAGAGACCCAGTACTTC,CATSDPGQVKETQYF,TRBV24-1,TRBD1,TRBJ2-5
TGTGCCAGTCAGGACAGGGCGAACACTGAAGCTTTCTTT,CASQDRANTEAFF,TRBV6-5,TRBD1,TRBJ1-1
TGCGCCAGCAGCTTGTTCAGCTCCTATAATTCACCCCTCCACTTT,CASSLFSSYNSPLHF,TRBV5-1,NA,TRBJ1-6
TGTGCCTGGGGGAATCACAGGGGTGGCAATCAGCCCCAGCATTTT,CAWGNHRGGNQPQHF,TRBV30,TRBD1,TRBJ1-5
TGTGCCTGGAGTCTTGCGCGAGTGAGAGCAACTAATGAAAAACTGTTTTTT,CAWSLARVRATNEKLFF,TRBV30,NA,TRBJ1-4
TGTGCCAGCAGCCAGGCACACGAGCAGTACTTC,CASSQAHEQYF,TRBV3-1/TRBV3-2,NA,TRBJ2-7
TGTGCCAGCAGTTTCTATTCGGGGTCAGGTGGCTACACCTTC,CASSFYSGSGGYTF,TRBV28,NA,TRBJ1-2
TGTGCCAGCAGCTTCAGACTAGCGGGAGCAGGTTGGAATGAGCAGTTCTTC,CASSFRLAGAGWNEQFF,TRBV7-9,TRBD2,TRBJ2-1
TGTGCCAGCAGTTTAAAGGGGGCGGCTACTAATGAAAAACTGTTTTTT,CASSLKGAATNEKLFF,TRBV28,TRBD1,TRBJ1-4
TGTGCCTGGAGCTACCGATTTAGGGGTCAGCCCCAGCATTTT,CAWSYRFRGQPQHF,TRBV30,NA,TRBJ1-5
TGTGCCATCAGCGAGCTACAGGGGGCGCGGGAGACCCAGTACTTC,CAISELQGARETQYF,TRBV10-3,TRBD1,TRBJ2-5
TGTGCCAGCAGCACCCGGGACGGGGGGAAAAACACCGGGGAGCTGTTTTTT,CASSTRDGGKNTGELFF,TRBV11-3,TRBD2,TRBJ2-2
TGTGCCACCAGCAGAGATTTGGAGGGAGAGCAGTTCTTC,CATSRDLEGEQFF,TRBV15,NA,TRBJ2-1
TGCGCCAGTAGACTACATGGGGGCGGGAGCTCCTACAATGAGCAGTTCTTC,CASRLHGGGSSYNEQFF,TRBV5-1,NA,TRBJ2-1
TGTGCCAGCAGCTTAGTTTCAGGGGGCAATGAGCAGTTCTTC,CASSLVSGGNEQFF,TRBV7-9,TRBD1,TRBJ2-1
TGTGCCAGTAGTATAGATTATAAACCGGGACTAGCGGAAAGCGAGCAGTACTTC,CASSIDYKPGLAESEQYF,TRBV19,TRBD2,TRBJ2-7
TGTGCCAGCAGCCCTAGGCCTAGCGGGGAAACTTTCCAGTACTTC,CASSPRPSGETFQYF,TRBV4-2,TRBD2,TRBJ2-7
TGTGCCAGCAGTTTAGGAGCCGGGACAGGTGAAGCTTTCTTT,CASSLGAGTGEAFF,TRBV28,TRBD1,TRBJ1-1
TGTGCCAGCAGCTTACAGGGCTACGAGCAGTACTTC,CASSLQGYEQYF,TRBV11-3,NA,TRBJ2-7
TGTGCCAGTAGTCGTCGGACAGGGCGCGGTGAAAAACTGTTTTTT,CASSRRTGRGEKLFF,TRBV19,TRBD1,TRBJ1-4
TGTGCCAGCAGCGTCGGCGGCGGACATACCTACAATGAGCAGTTCTTC,CASSVGGGHTYNEQFF,TRBV9,NA,TRBJ2-1
TGTGCCAGTAGTATAATAGGAGGGTCCGAGCAGTACTTC,CASSIIGGSEQYF,TRBV19,NA,TRBJ2-7
TGTGCCAGCAGCTCCATAGTACTACTAGCCGACCCGGGCTACGAGCAGTACTTC,CASSSIVLLADPGYEQYF,TRBV5-6,NA,TRBJ2-7
TGTGCCAGCACCCTCCAGAACTATGGCTACACCTTC,CASTLQNYGYTF,TRBV9,NA,TRBJ1-2
TGTGCCAGCAGTTTGTGGGAGACCAACTACAATGAGCAGTTCTTC,CASSLWETNYNEQFF,TRBV28,NA,TRBJ2-1
TGCGCCAGCAGCCAAGAGGGTAGGGGCGGTGAAGCTTTCTTT,CASSQEGRGGEAFF,TRBV4-1,NA,TRBJ1-1
TGTGCCAGCAGCTTATACGGTCCCACAGATACGCAGTATTTT,CASSLYGPTDTQYF,TRBV7-9,NA,TRBJ2-3
TGTGCCAGCAGCGCAGCGGGGTACGAGCAGTACTTC,CASSAAGYEQYF,TRBV7-9,TRBD2,TRBJ2-7
TGTGCCAGCAGCTTGATGGGCCTAGCGGGAGTAGAGACCCAGTACTTC,CASSLMGLAGVETQYF,TRBV5-4,TRBD2,TRBJ2-5